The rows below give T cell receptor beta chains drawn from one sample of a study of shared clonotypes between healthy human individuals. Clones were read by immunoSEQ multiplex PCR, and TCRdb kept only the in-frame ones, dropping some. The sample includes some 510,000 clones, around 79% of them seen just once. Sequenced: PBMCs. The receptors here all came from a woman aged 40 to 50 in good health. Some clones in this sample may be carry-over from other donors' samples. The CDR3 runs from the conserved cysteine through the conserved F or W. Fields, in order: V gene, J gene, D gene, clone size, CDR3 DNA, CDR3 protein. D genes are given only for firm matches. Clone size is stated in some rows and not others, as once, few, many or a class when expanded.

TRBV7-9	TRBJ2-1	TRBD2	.	TGTGCCAGCAGCTCAGGACTAGCGGGAGGGGTTGAGCAGTTCTTC	CASSSGLAGGVEQFF
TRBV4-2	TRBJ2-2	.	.	TGTGCCAGCAGCTCCCGACTACCCGGGGAGCTGTTTTTT	CASSSRLPGELFF
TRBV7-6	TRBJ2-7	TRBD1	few	TGTGCCAGCAGCCCTCGGACAGGCTACGAGCAGTACTTC	CASSPRTGYEQYF
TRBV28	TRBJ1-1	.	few	TGTGCCAGCAGTCCCCCCATCACTGAAGCTTTCTTT	CASSPPITEAFF
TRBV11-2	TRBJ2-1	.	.	TGTGCCAGCCCTAGGTCGCTGGGGGACAATGAGCAGTTCTTC	CASPRSLGDNEQFF
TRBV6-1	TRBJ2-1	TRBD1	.	TGTGCCAGCACGGAGGACAGGGGCTCCAATGAGCAGTTCTTC	CASTEDRGSNEQFF
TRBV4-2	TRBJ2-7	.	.	TGTGCCAGCAGCCCCGCGGCTGGTGGGTCCTACGAGCAGTACTTC	CASSPAAGGSYEQYF
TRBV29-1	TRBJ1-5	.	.	TGCAGCGTCACTCAGGGTGTCGATCAGCCCCAGCATTTT	CSVTQGVDQPQHF
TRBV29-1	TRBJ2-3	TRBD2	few	TGCAGCGTTGAAGTGGGGACTAGCGGGAACACAGATACGCAGTATTTT	CSVEVGTSGNTDTQYF
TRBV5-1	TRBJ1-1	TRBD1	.	TGCGCCAGCAGCTTGGTTGCCCTAGGACAGGGTTGGACTTTCTTT	CASSLVALGQGWTFF
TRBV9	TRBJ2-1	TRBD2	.	TGTGCCAGCAGCCCCCTTTTTTCCGGGACTAGCGGGAGGGGCCATGAGCAGTTCTTC	CASSPLFSGTSGRGHEQFF
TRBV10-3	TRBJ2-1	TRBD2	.	TGTGCCATCAGTAGGACTAGCGGTAGGGGCTCCTACAATGAGCAGTTCTTC	CAISRTSGRGSYNEQFF
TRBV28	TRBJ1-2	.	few	TGTGCCAGCAGTAGGTCAGTTGGCTACACCTTC	CASSRSVGYTF
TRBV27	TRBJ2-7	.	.	TGTGCCAGCAATCCCCCCGGCTACGAGCAGTACTTC	CASNPPGYEQYF
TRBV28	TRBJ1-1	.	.	TGTGCCAGCAGTAGCCATTGGCAGGGAGGTGCTTTCTTT	CASSSHWQGGAFF
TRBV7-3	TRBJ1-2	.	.	TGTGCCAGCAGCTACAGGGATGGTTATGGCTACACCTTC	CASSYRDGYGYTF
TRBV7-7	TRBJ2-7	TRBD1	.	TGTGCTAGCAGCCCAGGTGAGGGGGCTTCCTACGAGCAGTACTTC	CASSPGEGASYEQYF
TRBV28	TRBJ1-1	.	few	TGTGCCAGCAGTCTGGGACCCAGTGTTGAAGCTTTCTTT	CASSLGPSVEAFF
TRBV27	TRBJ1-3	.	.	TGTGCCAGCAGCCGACACCTGAGCTCTGGAAACACCATATATTTT	CASSRHLSSGNTIYF
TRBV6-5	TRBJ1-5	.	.	TGTGCCAGCAAAAATCAGGGCAGGGAGCAGCCCCAGCATTTT	CASKNQGREQPQHF
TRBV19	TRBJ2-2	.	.	TGTGCCAGTAGGCTCGGACAGTTTGGAACCGGGGAGCTGTTTTTT	CASRLGQFGTGELFF
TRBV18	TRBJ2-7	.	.	TGTGCCAGCTCACCAGGGGGCAGGGGAGGCTACTACGAGCAGTACTTC	CASSPGGRGGYYEQYF
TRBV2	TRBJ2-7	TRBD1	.	TGTGCCAGCAGACCCCGGGACAGTGGTTACGAGCAGTACTTC	CASRPRDSGYEQYF
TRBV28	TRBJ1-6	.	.	TGTGCCAGCCGCCGTGGGCAGCACAATTCACCCCTCCACTTT	CASRRGQHNSPLHF
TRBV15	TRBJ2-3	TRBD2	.	TGTGCCACCAGCAGAGATGAGGGACTAGCGGGAGATACGCAGTATTTT	CATSRDEGLAGDTQYF
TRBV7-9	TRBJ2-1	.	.	TGTGCCAGCAGCTTAGGACGCCACAATGAGCAGTTCTTC	CASSLGRHNEQFF
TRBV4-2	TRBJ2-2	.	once	TGTGCCAGCAGAGGCAGGGTAGACACCGGGGAGCTGTTTTTT	CASRGRVDTGELFF
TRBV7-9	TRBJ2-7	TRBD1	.	TGTGCCAGCTCGAAGACAGGGTCGACCCCCTACGAGCAGTACTTC	CASSKTGSTPYEQYF
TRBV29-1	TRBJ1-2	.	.	TGCAGCGCCCTACCTTATGGCTACACCTTC	CSALPYGYTF
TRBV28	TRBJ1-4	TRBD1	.	TGTGCCAGCGGACCTCGGACAGGACATGAAAAACTGTTTTTT	CASGPRTGHEKLFF
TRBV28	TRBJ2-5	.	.	TGTGCCAGCAGTTCCATGATGCCTACAGAGACCCAGTACTTC	CASSSMMPTETQYF
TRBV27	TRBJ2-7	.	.	TGTGCCAGCAGTGCCGATATAGGTTCCTACGAGCAGTACTTC	CASSADIGSYEQYF
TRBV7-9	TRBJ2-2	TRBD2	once	TGTGCCAGCAGCTGGCATGAAGGTAGCGGGGGGAGCACCGGGGAGCTGTTTTTT	CASSWHEGSGGSTGELFF
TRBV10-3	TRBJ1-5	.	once	TGTGCCATCAGTGAGTCGGGAGATCTTAGCAATCAGCCCCAGCATTTT	CAISESGDLSNQPQHF
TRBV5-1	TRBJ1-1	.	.	TGCGCCAGCAGCTCCGTTCGGGGGAACACTGAAGCTTTCTTT	CASSSVRGNTEAFF
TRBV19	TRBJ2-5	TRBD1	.	TGTGCCGGCCCACGGGACAGGGGGCGAGAGACCCAGTACTTC	CAGPRDRGRETQYF
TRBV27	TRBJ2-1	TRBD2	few	TGTGCCAGCAGTTCCTCCGGACTAGCGGGGGTCTACAATGAGCAGTTCTTC	CASSSSGLAGVYNEQFF
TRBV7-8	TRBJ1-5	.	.	TGTGCCAGCAGCTCGGGGGTTAGTCAGCCCCAGCATTTT	CASSSGVSQPQHF
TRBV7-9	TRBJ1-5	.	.	TGTGCCAGCAGCTTAGATTACAATCAGCCCCAGCATTTT	CASSLDYNQPQHF
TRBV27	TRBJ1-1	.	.	TGTGCCAGCAACCTGGGGGGCCGGAACACTGAAGCTTTCTTT	CASNLGGRNTEAFF
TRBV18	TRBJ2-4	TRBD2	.	TGTGCCAGCTCACCGCCTAGCGGGAGCGACATTCAGTACTTC	CASSPPSGSDIQYF
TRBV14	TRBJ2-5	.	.	TGTGCCAGCAGCCAAGAACCGACAGAACAGACCCAGTACTTC	CASSQEPTEQTQYF
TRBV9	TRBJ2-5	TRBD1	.	TGTGCCAGCAGCCCTCGGGACAGAACCGAGACCCAGTACTTC	CASSPRDRTETQYF
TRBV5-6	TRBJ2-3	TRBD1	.	TGTGCCAGCAGGTCCCGGGACAGGGGGGCAGATACGCAGTATTTT	CASRSRDRGADTQYF
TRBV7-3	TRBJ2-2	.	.	TGTGCCAGCAGCTTGGGACCAATCACCGGGGAGCTGTTTTTT	CASSLGPITGELFF
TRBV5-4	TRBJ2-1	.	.	TGTGCCAGCAGCTTGGATGGGCATGAGCAGTTCTTC	CASSLDGHEQFF
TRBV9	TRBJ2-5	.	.	TGTGCCAGCAGCGTAGACCGCTTGGGTTGGGAGACCCAGTACTTC	CASSVDRLGWETQYF
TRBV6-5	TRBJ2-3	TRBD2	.	TGTGCCAGCAGTCTTAGCGGGAGCAGTACGCAGTATTTT	CASSLSGSSTQYF
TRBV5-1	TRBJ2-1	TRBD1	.	TGCGCCAGCAGCTTTTGGACAGGGGAACCCGATGAGCAGTTCTTC	CASSFWTGEPDEQFF
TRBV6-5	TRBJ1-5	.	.	TGTGCCAGCAGGCATAATCGAGCGGATCAGCCCCAGCATTTT	CASRHNRADQPQHF
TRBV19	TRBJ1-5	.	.	TGTGCCAGTAGTATTTGGACTAGCAATCAGCCCCAGCATTTT	CASSIWTSNQPQHF
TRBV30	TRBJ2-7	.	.	TGTGCCTGGAGTTTAGGGGCTTCCTACGAGCAGTACTTC	CAWSLGASYEQYF
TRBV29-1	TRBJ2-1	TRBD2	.	TGCAGCGTTGCCTCACTAGCGGGAGTCTACAATGAGCAGTTCTTC	CSVASLAGVYNEQFF